These 29 T cell receptor beta chains were all obtained from the same sample, sequenced in a study of regulatory T cells in long-lasting Graves disease. Time point here: newly diagnosed GD, antithyroid drugs for less than 3 months. The TCR library was made from RNA extracted from PBMCs. Researchers made TCR beta libraries by using iRepertoire HTBI primers and running Arm-PCR on CDR3 regions. TCRdb called the multiplex PCR reads again in MiXCR, with one record for every CDR3 protein. Of just over 600,000 distinct CDR3 sequences detected, roughly 15% appear once; the ten largest clones hold under 20%. The data also belong to a second study, concerning T cells in Graves' hyperthyroidism and ophthalmopathy.

The specimen comprised peripheral blood mononuclear cells (PBMCs), sampled at new diagnosis, from a patient treated with antithyroid drugs. These receptors were taken from a woman younger than 45 with Graves disease.

In this sample, this clonotype turned up once. A single base separates this from a much larger clone, so it may be a read error. This chain joins TRBV30 and TRBJ1-6, with D uncertain. Germline V CDR1 and CDR2: GTSNPN, SVGIG (reference sequence). V dropped 8 bases and J dropped 9 bases, with 17 bases sitting between them. The CDR3 covers 13 residues. In DNA, the CDR3 is TGTGCCCTGCAAAGGGATAATAGTTCACCCCTCCACTTT. The encoded protein is CALQRDNSSPLHF.

In regard to this clonotype: A much bigger clone sits one base away, suggesting this may be a read error. No conserved phenylalanine or tryptophan ends this CDR3, so it is likely a read error. V and J are TRBV7-9 and TRBJ1-1; TRBD1 matches 8 bases. The CDR3 totals 14 residues. J gave up 7 bases and V 2 bases, and 6 bases lay outside the gene matches. In germline, CDR1 is SEHNR, CDR2 FQNEAQ (reference sequence). The CDR3 is CASSLRGTGGEAFS. The CDR3 nucleotides read TGTGCCAGCAGCTTAAGAGGGACAGGAGGTGAAGCTTTCTCT.

This clonotype showed up many times. This chain links TRBV15 with TRBJ2-3; 12 positions match TRBD2. Per the germline V gene, CDR1 is LNHNV and CDR2 is YYDKDF (reference sequence). CDR3 length equals 18 residues. The V and J ends lost 0 bases and 5 bases, in that order; junction bases with no gene match: 9. The CDR3 DNA reads TGTGCCACCAGCAGAGATTTATTGCTGGGACTAGCGGGAGATACGCAGTATTTT. Its translation is CATSRDLLLGLAGDTQYF. Based on the CDR3 plus reference TRBV15 and TRBJ2-3, the full variable domain is DAMVIQNPRYQVTQFGKPVTLSCSQTLNHNVMYWYQQKSSQAPKLLFHYYDKDFNNEADTPDNFQSRRPNTSFCFLDIRSPGLGDTAMYLCATSRDLLLGLAGDTQYFGPGTRLTVL.

The sample holds many counts of this clonotype. The V gene is TRBV7-9, the J gene TRBJ2-3; 9 nucleotides align to TRBD1. The CDR3 runs 16 residues. V gave up 4 bases and J gave up 5 bases; unmatched junction bases: 10. Germline V lookup: CDR1 SEHNR, CDR2 FQNEAQ (reference sequence). The CDR3 region is CASSSDRGFYRDTQYF. The CDR3 region has the DNA TGTGCCAGCAGCTCGGACAGGGGATTTTATAGAGATACGCAGTATTTT.

The rearrangement joins TRBV6-1 to TRBJ1-1; 9 nucleotides line up with TRBD1. The CDR3 has 17 residues. Germline trimming cut 6 bases from V and 1 base from J; bases unmatched to any gene: 12. Germline-derived CDR1 and CDR2 are MNHNS and SASEGT. The CDR3: CASRRNRGRGRNTEAFF. Here the CDR3 DNA reads TGTGCCAGCAGGCGAAACAGGGGGCGAGGAAGGAACACTGAAGCTTTCTTT.

This clonotype was observed many times. The chain has TRBV12-3 or TRBV12-4 and TRBJ2-1, with D perhaps TRBD2 (5 bases). V dropped 3 bases and J dropped 6 bases, with 12 bases sitting between them. The CDR3 loop spans 14 amino acids. In DNA form, the CDR3 reads TGTGCCAGCAGTTTGGCGGGCCGCTTCAATGAGCAGTTCTTC. Protein sequence: CASSLAGRFNEQFF.

The chain has TRBV20-1 and TRBJ1-1; no clear D. CDR1 is DFQATT and CDR2 is SNEGSKA in the germline V gene (reference sequence). Trimming removed 1 base from V and 0 bases from J, with 9 bases in between. The CDR3 loop spans 14 amino acids. CDR3 nucleotide sequence: TGCAGTGCTAGAGGTAGGATCGTGAACACTGAAGCTTTCTTT. It translates to CSARGRIVNTEAFF.

Ten or more counts support this clonotype. The chain uses TRBV11-2 and TRBJ1-4; 7 bases are shared with TRBD1. With V trimmed by 5 bases and J by 8 bases, 14 bases remained unmatched. The CDR3 sequence is 16 residues long. The germline V gene has CDR1 SGHAT and CDR2 FQNNGV. The CDR3 spells CASSGLTGLVGEKLFF. The CDR3 region has the DNA TGTGCCAGCAGCGGCCTGACAGGGCTTGTAGGGGAAAAACTGTTTTTT.

The chain employs TRBV4-2 and TRBJ2-4; D possibly matches TRBD1 or TRBD2 (7 bases each). CDR1 is LGHNA and CDR2 is YNFKEQ in the germline V gene. Trimming cost V 0 bases and J 7 bases, with 13 bases left between them. This CDR3 spans 15 amino acids. This CDR3 is CASSQEPQGGNIQYF. The CDR3 region has the DNA TGTGCCAGCAGCCAAGAGCCCCAGGGGGGGAACATTCAGTACTTC.

A word on this clonotype: The junction shows a germline mismatch at one end, possibly a read error. The chain carries TRBV6-2 or TRBV6-3 and TRBJ2-1, with 11 bases fitting TRBD2. There are 14 residues in the CDR3. Germline V gene sequence: CDR1 MNHEY, CDR2 SVGEGT. The CDR3 loop reads CASSEGLAANEQLF. The CDR3 DNA follows: TGTGCCAGCAGCGAGGGACTAGCGGCCAATGAGCAGCTCTTC.

This clonotype was counted ten times or more. The rearrangement links TRBV28 to TRBJ1-5; 7 bases are a match to TRBD1. J was trimmed by 1 base and V by 3 bases; bases with no gene match: 6. The CDR3 contains 16 residues. Germline CDR1 MDHEN, CDR2 SYDVKM. The CDR3 here is CASSFYPDRSNQPQHF. The DNA for the CDR3 is TGTGCCAGCAGTTTTTACCCGGACAGGAGCAATCAGCCCCAGCATTTT.

This clonotype was picked up many times. This chain joins TRBV10-3 and TRBJ1-1; D gene unclear. The germline V gene has CDR1 ENHRY and CDR2 SYGVKD. The CDR3 covers 15 residues. The V and J ends lost 6 bases and 1 base respectively, with 15 bases between them. The CDR3 DNA sequence: TGTGCCATCAGCCTTTCTCTTGTCCCGAACACTGAAGCTTTCTTT. This gives the protein CAISLSLVPNTEAFF.

This clonotype has a count of ten or more. The chain has TRBV5-1 and TRBJ2-1; 10 positions match TRBD1. The V and J ends lost 4 bases and 1 base, in that order; junction bases with no gene match: 2. CDR1 is SGHRS, CDR2 YFSETQ, per germline. This CDR3 comprises 15 residues. CDR3 residues: CASSPGQGSYNEQFF. Here the CDR3 DNA reads TGCGCCAGCAGCCCGGGACAGGGGTCCTACAATGAGCAGTTCTTC.

This sequence joins TRBV30 and TRBJ1-2, with D possibly TRBD1 on 6 matching bases. The CDR3 consists of 16 residues. Trimming took off 2 bases at V and 6 bases at J, with 22 bases between the two ends. Germline-derived CDR1 and CDR2 are GTSNPN and SVGIG (reference sequence). The CDR3 region has the DNA TGTGCCTGGAGTCCCTCCGGGACACCAAAAAAGGATGGCTACACCTTC. This encodes CAWSPSGTPKKDGYTF.

This clonotype has a count of ten or more. V is TRBV28 and J is TRBJ1-3; D uncertain. This CDR3 comprises 12 residues. CDR1 and CDR2 from the germline V gene are MDHEN and SYDVKM. V was pared by 6 bases and J by 4 bases, with 7 bases between. CDR3 sequence reads: CASRVAGNTIYF. The CDR3 nucleotides read TGTGCCAGCAGGGTAGCCGGAAACACCATATATTTT.

This clonotype was recorded many times. J is TRBJ2-7 and V is TRBV28, with TRBD1 matching over 7 bases. V gave up 5 bases and J gave up 3 bases; unmatched junction bases: 22. Germline CDR1 and CDR2: MDHEN and SYDVKM. CDR3 length equals 19 residues. Here the CDR3 reads CASSPPVPQAGGSIYEQYF. The CDR3 coding sequence is TGTGCCAGCAGTCCCCCGGTGCCCCAGGCAGGGGGTAGTATCTACGAGCAGTACTTC.

This clonotype was found a few times. This chain uses TRBV7-9 with TRBJ2-3; perhaps TRBD2 as D (6 bases). The CDR3 consists of 16 residues. The germline V gene encodes CDR1 SEHNR and CDR2 FQNEAQ (reference sequence). Deletions cut 5 bases from V and 5 bases from J, with 20 bases between. CDR3 bases: TGTGCCAGCAGCCCGGACTCGACAGACGGGAGAGATACGCAGTATTTT. It is translated as CASSPDSTDGRDTQYF. Looking up the rest from reference TRBV7-9 and TRBJ2-3 gives the full variable domain: DTGVSQNPRHKITKRGQNVTFRCDPISEHNRLYWYRQTLGQGPEFLTYFQNEAQLEKSRLLSDRFSAERPKGSFSTLEIQRTEQGDSAMYLCASSPDSTDGRDTQYFGPGTRLTVL.

This clonotype was seen a few times. The CDR3 DNA is TGTGCCTGGAGTGTACGAAGGGGTTGGAATAATTCACCCCTCCACTTT. Translation: CAWSVRRGWNNSPLHF. J is TRBJ1-6 and V is TRBV30, with D possibly TRBD1 on 5 matching bases. Germline loops: CDR1 GTSNPN, CDR2 SVGIG (reference sequence). The CDR3 loop spans 16 amino acids. V was clipped by 0 bases and J by 5 bases, with 14 bases between them.

This clonotype was seen more than once but under ten times. The chain couples TRBV6-1 to TRBJ2-2; 7 bases align to TRBD1. V was pared by 7 bases and J by 3 bases, with 5 bases of the junction left unmatched. Germline CDR1 reads MNHNS; CDR2 reads SASEGT. The CDR3 consists of 14 residues. The CDR3 DNA reads as TGTGCCAGCAAGGACAGGCCCTACACCGGGGAGCTGTTTTTT. Protein: CASKDRPYTGELFF.

This clonotype was seen at least ten times. The junction and the germline gene differ at one end; a read error may be behind it. The chain links TRBV2 to TRBJ1-5; D is perhaps TRBD1 (5 bases). Germline CDR1 reads SNHLY; CDR2 reads FYNNEI. The CDR3 is made up of 16 amino acids. CDR3: CASRTQGAGANQPQHF. In DNA form, the CDR3 reads TGTGCCAGCAGGACCCAGGGCGCCGGGGCCAATCAGCCTCAGCATTTT.

This clonotype has more than one count but fewer than ten. The rearrangement links TRBV6-1 to TRBJ2-5, with D possibly matching TRBD1 (6 bases). Trimming cost V 2 bases and J 4 bases, with 17 bases left between them. The germline gives CDR1 MNHNS, CDR2 SASEGT. CDR3 length equals 16 residues. The CDR3 DNA is TGTGCCAGCAGTGAACTCGTCGCGACAGGACGAGAGACCCAGTACTTC. This gives the protein CASSELVATGRETQYF.

Details on this clonotype: This may arise from a read error, as a much more abundant clone is one base away. The chain is built from TRBV2 and TRBJ2-5, with TRBD1 as a possible D gene (6 bases). The germline V gene encodes CDR1 SNHLY and CDR2 FYNNEI. With 10 bases removed from V and 2 bases from J, the gap between germline ends came to 11 bases. This CDR3 has 12 amino acids. CDR3 coding DNA: TGTGCCACCGGGGACACACAAGAGACCCAGTACTTC. It yields the protein CATGDTQETQYF.

The sample holds many counts of this clonotype. This rearrangement joins TRBV12-3 or TRBV12-4 to TRBJ2-1, with 7 nucleotides matching TRBD2. This CDR3 comprises 14 residues. V gave up 4 bases and J gave up 9 bases; unmatched junction bases: 9. The chain's CDR3 is CASSSEETSFEQFF. CDR3 in DNA: TGTGCCAGCAGTTCTGAAGAGACTAGCTTTGAGCAGTTCTTC.

The chain is built from TRBV7-3 and TRBJ2-3; 7 bases agree with TRBD2. The CDR3 length is 17 residues. CDR1 and CDR2 from the germline V gene are SGHTA and FQGTGA. The J segment lost 2 bases and the V segment lost 1 base, leaving 9 bases of the junction unmatched. CDR3 bases: TGTGCCAGCAGCTTAAGGGCGGGGGACTTCCACACAGATACGCAGTATTTT. Amino acids: CASSLRAGDFHTDTQYF. Filled out from reference TRBV7-3 and TRBJ2-3, the complete variable domain reads GAGVSQTPSNKVTEKGKYVELRCDPISGHTALYWYRQSLGQGPEFLIYFQGTGAADDSGLPNDRFFAVRPEGSVSTLKIQRTERGDSAVYLCASSLRAGDFHTDTQYFGPGTRLTVL.

This clonotype was counted a few times. V usage is TRBV20-1 and J usage is TRBJ2-7; 12 bases fit TRBD2. CDR1 is DFQATT, CDR2 SNEGSKA, per germline (reference sequence). V dropped 0 bases and J dropped 2; count of bases not matched to a gene: 5. The CDR3 is 16 residues long. The CDR3 nucleotides read TGCAGTGCTAGAGATTACCTAGCGGGAGGGACCTACGAGCAGTACTTC. Amino acids: CSARDYLAGGTYEQYF.

CDR3 coding DNA: TGCAGCGGGAACAGAGGAATGAACACTGAAGCTTTCTTT. Translated: CSGNRGMNTEAFF. The V and J genes are TRBV29-1 and TRBJ1-1, with D unclear. The CDR3 runs to 13 residues. V lost 7 bases to trimming and J lost 0 bases, with 12 bases between them. Germline V gene sequence: CDR1 SQVTM, CDR2 ANQGSEA.

There are many counts of this clonotype. The gene calls are TRBV27 and TRBJ1-5; D might be TRBD1 (6 bases). Trimming took off 5 bases at V and 1 base at J, with 24 bases between the two ends. CDR1 and CDR2 from the germline V gene are MNHEY and SMNVEV (reference sequence). This CDR3 spans 19 amino acids. The CDR3, as DNA: TGTGCCAGCAGTCCACTTGGACAGTTTCTTCTCTCCAGCAATCAGCCCCAGCATTTT. Protein sequence: CASSPLGQFLLSSNQPQHF.

Only a few counts were recorded for this clonotype. V and J are TRBV14 and TRBJ1-2; TRBD1 aligns across 8 bases. Germline CDR1 is SGHDN and CDR2 is FVKESK. This CDR3 region has 15 residues. V shed 2 bases and J 5 bases; nucleotides not matched to a gene: 7. The CDR3 coding sequence is TGTGCCAGCAGCCAAAAGACAGGGGCCAATTATGGCTACACCTTC. It translates to CASSQKTGANYGYTF. The whole variable domain, remainder taken from reference TRBV14 and TRBJ1-2, is EAGVTQFPSHSVIEKGQTVTLRCDPISGHDNLYWYRRVMGKEIKFLLHFVKESKQDESGMPNNRFLAERTGGTYSTLKVQPAELEDSGVYFCASSQKTGANYGYTFGSGTRLTVV.

The V call is TRBV6-2 or TRBV6-3, the J call TRBJ2-7; tentative D call: TRBD1 (6 bases). With 0 bases removed from V and 7 bases from J, the gap between germline ends came to 13 bases. The germline V gene has CDR1 MNHEY and CDR2 SVGEGT. This CDR3 has 14 amino acids. The CDR3 nucleotides read TGTGCCAGCAGTTACTCAGGACAGAATGGGGAGCAGTACTTC. It encodes CASSYSGQNGEQYF.